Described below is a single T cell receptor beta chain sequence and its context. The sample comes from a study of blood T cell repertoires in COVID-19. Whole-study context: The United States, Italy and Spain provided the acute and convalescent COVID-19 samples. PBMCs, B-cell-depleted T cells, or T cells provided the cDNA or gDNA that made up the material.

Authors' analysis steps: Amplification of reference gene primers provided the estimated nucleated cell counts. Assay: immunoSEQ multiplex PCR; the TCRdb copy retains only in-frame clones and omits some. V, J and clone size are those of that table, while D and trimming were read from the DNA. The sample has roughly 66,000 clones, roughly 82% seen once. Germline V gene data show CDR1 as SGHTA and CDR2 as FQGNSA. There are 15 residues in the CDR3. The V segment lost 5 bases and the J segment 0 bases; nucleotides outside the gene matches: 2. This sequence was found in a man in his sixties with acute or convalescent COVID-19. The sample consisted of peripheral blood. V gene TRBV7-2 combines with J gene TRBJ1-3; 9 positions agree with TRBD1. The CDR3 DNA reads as TGTGCCAGCAGCCGGGACAGGGTCTCTGGAAACACCATATATTTT. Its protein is CASSRDRVSGNTIYF.